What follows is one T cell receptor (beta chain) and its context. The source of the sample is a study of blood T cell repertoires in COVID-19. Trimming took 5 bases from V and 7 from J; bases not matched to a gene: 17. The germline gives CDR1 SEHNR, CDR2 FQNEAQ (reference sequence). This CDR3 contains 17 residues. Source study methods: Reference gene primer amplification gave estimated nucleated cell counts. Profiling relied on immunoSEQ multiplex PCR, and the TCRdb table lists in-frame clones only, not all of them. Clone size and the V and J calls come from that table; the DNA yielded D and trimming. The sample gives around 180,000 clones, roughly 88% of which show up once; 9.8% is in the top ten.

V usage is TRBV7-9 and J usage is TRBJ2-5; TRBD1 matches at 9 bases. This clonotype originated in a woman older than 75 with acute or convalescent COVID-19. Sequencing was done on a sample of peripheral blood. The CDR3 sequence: CASSLGGTGTALGTQYF. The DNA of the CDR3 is TGTGCCAGCAGCCTTGGGGGGACAGGGACTGCCCTGGGGACCCAGTACTTC. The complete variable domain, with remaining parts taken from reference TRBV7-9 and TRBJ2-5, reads DTGVSQNPRHKITKRGQNVTFRCDPISEHNRLYWYRQTLGQGPEFLTYFQNEAQLEKSRLLSDRFSAERPKGSFSTLEIQRTEQGDSAMYLCASSLGGTGTALGTQYFGPGTRLLVL.